A selection of T cell receptor beta chains follows, all from one sample in a study of control samples from healthy donors and cancer patients. The method was immunoSEQ multiplex PCR; TCRdb's version includes in-frame clones alone and lacks a portion of them. The sample has 61,000 or so clones; 85% to 90% are singletons. Material: PBMCs. The receptors were sampled from a man between 60 and 75 years old with colorectal cancer. CDR3s include the opening cysteine and the closing phenylalanine or tryptophan. A D gene is named only where the DNA matches it firmly. Clone size appears in some rows only: once, few, many, or a class for an expanded clone.

TRBJ2-7,.,TRBV4-2,.,TGTGCCAGCAGCCAAGAAGCCTTATACGAGCAGTACTTC,CASSQEALYEQYF
TRBJ2-5,few,TRBV7-7,.,TGTGCCAGCAGCCCTAGTAGCCAAGAGACCCAGTACTTC,CASSPSSQETQYF
TRBJ1-5,.,TRBV19,TRBD1,TGTGCCAGTATTACTTCGACAGGGGGCTTGGGTCAGCCCCAGCATTTT,CASITSTGGLGQPQHF
TRBJ2-3,once,TRBV3-1/TRBV3-2,TRBD2,TGTGCCAGCAGCGGAGGGGACGGGGGGATCACGGATACGCAGTATTTT,CASSGGDGGITDTQYF
TRBJ2-7,.,TRBV6-5,TRBD1,TGTGCCAGCAGTAGGGGACAGGTGACCTACGAGCAGTACTTC,CASSRGQVTYEQYF
TRBJ2-1,.,TRBV3-1/TRBV3-2,.,TGTGCCAGCAGCCATCGGACGAGGAGGAATGAGCAGTTCTTC,CASSHRTRRNEQFF
TRBJ2-7,.,TRBV15,.,TGTGCCACCAGCAGGACCAGGGGCCACTCCTACGAGCAGTACTTC,CATSRTRGHSYEQYF
TRBJ2-7,once,TRBV15,.,TGTGCCACCAGCAGAGATGGGGGCCCCTACGAGCAGTACTTC,CATSRDGGPYEQYF
TRBJ1-5,.,TRBV21-1,.,TGTGCCAGCAGCAAAGTCGAGGGGAGAGATGGCAATCAGCCCCAGCATTTT,CASSKVEGRDGNQPQHF
TRBJ2-1,few,TRBV27,.,TGTGCCAGCAGTTTGGGTCGGGAGCAGTTCTTC,CASSLGREQFF
TRBJ1-5,few,TRBV12-5,.,TGTGCTAGTGGTTTGGGTAGGACCAATCAGCCCCAGCATTTT,CASGLGRTNQPQHF
TRBJ2-3,.,TRBV2,.,TGTGCCAGCACCTCGGTCTCCCGGGGCGATACGCAGTATTTT,CASTSVSRGDTQYF
TRBJ2-5,few,TRBV11-3,TRBD1,TGTGCCAGCAGCCCGGGACAGGGAGGGGGAGAGACCCAGTACTTC,CASSPGQGGGETQYF
TRBJ1-1,.,TRBV20-1,.,TGCAGTGCTAGTCGGATGGGCACTGAAGCTTTCTTT,CSASRMGTEAFF
TRBJ1-1,.,TRBV30,.,TGTGCCTGGACCAGAGGACAGTTTGAAGCTTTCTTT,CAWTRGQFEAFF
TRBJ2-7,.,TRBV18,TRBD2,TGTGCCAGCTCCCCGGGAGCGGGGACCTCCTACGAGCAGTACTTC,CASSPGAGTSYEQYF
TRBJ2-2,.,TRBV19,TRBD2,TGTGCCAGTAGTGTCTCCGGGACTAGGTCAAACGGGGAGCTGTTTTTT,CASSVSGTRSNGELFF
TRBJ1-4,.,TRBV4-3,TRBD1,TGCGCCAGCAGCTTACAGGGGTCCAATGAAAAACTGTTTTTT,CASSLQGSNEKLFF
TRBJ2-5,.,TRBV15,.,TGTGCCACCAGCAGAGACAGGGCACGGGGGACCCAGTACTTC,CATSRDRARGTQYF
TRBJ2-7,.,TRBV10-1,.,TGCGCCAGCAGTGAGTCGACTCGGACAGTTCAGTACTTC,CASSESTRTVQYF
TRBJ1-1,.,TRBV7-9,.,TGTGCCAGCAGCTTAGGAGGGGGGAACACTGAAGCTTTCTTT,CASSLGGGNTEAFF
TRBJ2-7,.,TRBV3-1/TRBV3-2,.,TGTGCCAGCAGCCAGTCCCTTACCTACGAGCAGTACTTC,CASSQSLTYEQYF
TRBJ2-7,.,TRBV21-1,.,TGTGCCAGCACCCGACAGGGGCATGCCTACGAGCAGTACTTC,CASTRQGHAYEQYF
TRBJ2-3,once,TRBV2,.,TGTGCCAGCAGTGAGGCAGGAACAGATACGCAGTATTTT,CASSEAGTDTQYF
TRBJ1-2,.,TRBV6-4,TRBD1,TGTGCCAGTAGACGACAGGGGACCGACCGTCGAGCTAACTATGGCTACACCTTC,CASRRQGTDRRANYGYTF
TRBJ2-3,.,TRBV10-3,TRBD2,TGTGCCATCAGGGGGAGCGGGGGCACAGATACGCAGTATTTT,CAIRGSGGTDTQYF
TRBJ2-5,few,TRBV7-2,.,TGTGCCAGCCGGCACCTCCCCGAAGAGACCCAGTACTTC,CASRHLPEETQYF
TRBJ2-7,.,TRBV5-1,TRBD1,TGCGCCAGCAGAGGACAGGGGGCCAGCGAGCAGTACTTC,CASRGQGASEQYF
TRBJ1-2,.,TRBV10-2,.,TGCGCCAGCAGTGGGTGGGCAACCCCGTCCCATGGCTACACCTTC,CASSGWATPSHGYTF
TRBJ2-2,.,TRBV6-6,.,TGTGCCAGCAGTCCACCTCGGGGGCCTAACACCGGGGAGCTGTTTTTT,CASSPPRGPNTGELFF
TRBJ2-5,.,TRBV6-2/TRBV6-3,.,TGTGCCAGCAGTTTTACCGGGACCCTCTCAGAGACCCAGTACTTC,CASSFTGTLSETQYF
TRBJ2-7,.,TRBV18,.,TGTGCCAGCTCGGGCCAAGGGACAAACTACGAGCAGTACTTC,CASSGQGTNYEQYF
TRBJ1-5,.,TRBV19,.,TGTGCCAGTAGTATAGCGGCAGGCCGTTATAGCAATCAGCCCCAGCATTTT,CASSIAAGRYSNQPQHF
TRBJ2-1,.,TRBV4-3,TRBD1,TGCGCCAGCAGCCAAGATCGGAGGGGACAGGGCGAGCAGTTCTTC,CASSQDRRGQGEQFF
TRBJ2-7,.,TRBV20-1,.,TGCAGTGCCGGGGACCACGAGCAGTACTTC,CSAGDHEQYF
TRBJ1-1,.,TRBV2,TRBD1,TGTGCCAGCAGGACGGACAGGGGTGGGACTGAAGCTTTCTTT,CASRTDRGGTEAFF
TRBJ2-2,.,TRBV5-1,TRBD2,TGCGCCAGCAGCTTGGTTAGCGGGGTGGACACCGGGGAGCTGTTTTTT,CASSLVSGVDTGELFF
TRBJ2-1,.,TRBV11-3,TRBD1,TGTGCCAGCAGCTTAGTTACAGGGGGCCTGGGTGAGCAGTTCTTC,CASSLVTGGLGEQFF
TRBJ1-5,once,TRBV19,TRBD1,TGTGCCAGTAGTTCACGACAGGGGGCGTGGGCAAATCAGCCCCAGCATTTT,CASSSRQGAWANQPQHF
TRBJ2-5,.,TRBV28,.,TGTGCCAGCAGTTTATATAAGGAAAGAGAGACCCAGTACTTC,CASSLYKERETQYF
TRBJ1-6,.,TRBV7-9,.,TGTGCCAGCACCCCCATAGGGGCAGGGGTTTCACCCCTCCACTTT,CASTPIGAGVSPLHF
TRBJ1-5,.,TRBV7-2,.,TGTGCCAGCAGCTTAGACAGGGCTTTGGGTCAGCCCCAGCATTTT,CASSLDRALGQPQHF
TRBJ2-7,.,TRBV5-4,.,TGTGCCAGCAGCTTGAGCCACACCAGACAAGGGGAGCAGTACTTC,CASSLSHTRQGEQYF
TRBJ1-6,.,TRBV6-6,.,TGTGCCAGCAGTTACTCACCAGGATTGAATTCACCCCTCCACTTT,CASSYSPGLNSPLHF
TRBJ1-2,once,TRBV7-9,.,TGTGCCAGCCGGCCCCCGGGGGTTCCCAACTATGGCTACACCTTC,CASRPPGVPNYGYTF